The TCR beta chain under discussion was sequenced for a study of blood T cell repertoires in COVID-19. Study summary: The study drew acute and convalescent COVID-19 samples from the United States, Italy and Spain. T cells, B-cell-depleted T cells, or PBMCs provided the cDNA or gDNA that served as material.

In the original workflow: Amplification of reference gene primers was used by the study to estimate nucleated cell counts. Repertoires were generated with immunoSEQ multiplex PCR, while TCRdb's copy carries only in-frame clones and drops some. The DNA gave D and trimming, while V, J and clone size come from that table. The sample lists about 87,000 clones; roughly four fifths were seen once. Germline values: CDR1 SGHDN, CDR2 FVKESK. CDR3 length equals 16 residues. V dropped 3 bases and J dropped 6; count of bases not matched to a gene: 11. Sequenced input: peripheral blood. This clonotype was sampled from a woman in her seventies with acute or convalescent COVID-19. The V and J genes are TRBV14 and TRBJ2-7; 10 nucleotides agree with TRBD1. CDR3 protein: CASSQSRPGTGVEQYF. In nucleotides, the CDR3 is TGTGCCAGCAGCCAGAGCCGGCCCGGGACAGGGGTCGAGCAGTACTTC.